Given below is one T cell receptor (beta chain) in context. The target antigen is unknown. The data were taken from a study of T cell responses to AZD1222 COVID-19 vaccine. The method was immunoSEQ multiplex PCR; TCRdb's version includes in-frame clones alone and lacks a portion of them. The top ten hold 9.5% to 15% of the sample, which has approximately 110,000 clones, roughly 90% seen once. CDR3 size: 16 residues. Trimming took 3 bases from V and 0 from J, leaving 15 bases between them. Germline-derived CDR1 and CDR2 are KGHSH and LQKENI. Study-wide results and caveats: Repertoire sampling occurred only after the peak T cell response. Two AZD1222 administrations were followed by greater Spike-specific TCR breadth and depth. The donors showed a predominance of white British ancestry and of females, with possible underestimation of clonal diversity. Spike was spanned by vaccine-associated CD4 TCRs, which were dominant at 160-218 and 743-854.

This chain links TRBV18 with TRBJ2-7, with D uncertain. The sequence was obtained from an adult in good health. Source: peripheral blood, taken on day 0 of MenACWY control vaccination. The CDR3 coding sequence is TGTGCCAGCTCACCGTCAGATCGGATACCCTCCTACGAGCAGTACTTC. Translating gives CASSPSDRIPSYEQYF.